One and the same sample provided the 8 T cell receptor beta chains below, sequenced in a study of blood T cell repertoires in COVID-19. The repertoire was sequenced with immunoSEQ multiplex PCR; TCRdb's copy has only in-frame clones and lacks some. Seen here are about 150,000 clones, just under 80% observed once, and the top ten hold about 15%. Sample: peripheral blood. The receptor set was obtained from a woman older than 75 with acute or convalescent COVID-19.

The chain links TRBV11-2 to TRBJ1-1; D gene unclear. The CDR3 sequence is 13 residues long. Germline values: CDR1 SGHAT, CDR2 FQNNGV. Deletions cut 4 bases from V and 0 bases from J, with 6 bases between. The CDR3 is CASSSTMNTEAFF. Written as DNA, the CDR3 is TGTGCCAGCAGCTCCACAATGAACACTGAAGCTTTCTTT.

V and J are TRBV27 and TRBJ1-2, with 8 bases matching TRBD1. Trimming at V came to 7 bases and at J to 2 bases, leaving 3 bases not matched to a gene. This CDR3 has 13 residues. Germline CDR1 MNHEY, CDR2 SMNVEV (reference sequence). The CDR3 nucleotides read TGTGCCAGCACTAGGACAGGGAACTATGGCTACACCTTC. It specifies CASTRTGNYGYTF.

The chain uses TRBV2 and TRBJ2-5; the D gene is possibly TRBD1 (6 bases). V lost 6 bases and J lost 2, with 10 bases in between. Germline CDR1 is SNHLY and CDR2 is FYNNEI. The CDR3 length is 13 residues. CDR3: CASRLDRQETQYF. CDR3 DNA sequence: TGTGCCAGCAGACTGGACAGACAAGAGACCCAGTACTTC.

This chain joins TRBV19 and TRBJ2-3, with 9 bases lining up with TRBD2. This CDR3 is 15 amino acids long. Looked up from germline, CDR1 is LNHDA and CDR2 is SQIVND (reference sequence). V dropped 4 bases and J dropped 0; count of bases not matched to a gene: 2. CDR3 loop: CASSSTSGSTDTQYF. CDR3 sequence (DNA): TGTGCCAGTAGTAGCACTAGCGGGAGCACAGATACGCAGTATTTT. Filled out from reference TRBV19 and TRBJ2-3, the complete variable domain reads DGGITQSPKYLFRKEGQNVTLSCEQNLNHDAMYWYRQDPGQGLRLIYYSQIVNDFQKGDIAEGYSVSREKKESFPLTVTSAQKNPTAFYLCASSSTSGSTDTQYFGPGTRLTVL.

The CDR3 loop is CASSYGVAGDEQYF. CDR3 in DNA: TGCGCCAGCAGCTACGGGGTAGCGGGAGACGAGCAGTACTTC. The V gene is TRBV5-1, the J gene TRBJ2-7, with 9 nucleotides matching TRBD2. Germline CDR1 SGHRS, CDR2 YFSETQ. Losses at the gene ends were 3 bases for V and 5 bases for J; bases not matched to a gene: 6. This CDR3 has 14 amino acids.

This sequence joins TRBV19 and TRBJ1-5, with a tentative D call TRBD1 (6 bases). Germline CDR1 is LNHDA and CDR2 is SQIVND (reference sequence). CDR3 size: 16 residues. V dropped 0 bases and J dropped 4 bases, with 13 bases sitting between them. CDR3 sequence reads: CASSIEGGIENQPQHF. The CDR3 bases are TGTGCCAGTAGTATAGAAGGGGGAATTGAAAATCAGCCCCAGCATTTT.

The J gene is TRBJ2-7, the V gene TRBV5-1; 11 positions agree with TRBD2. Germline V gene data show CDR1 as SGHRS and CDR2 as YFSETQ. CDR3 length: 17 amino acids. V dropped 5 bases and J dropped 4; count of bases not matched to a gene: 14. The CDR3 protein is CASSRGLAEGAIYEQYF. In DNA form, the CDR3 reads TGCGCCAGCAGTCGGGGACTAGCGGAGGGGGCCATTTACGAGCAGTACTTC. The full variable domain, with the rest looked up from reference TRBV5-1 and TRBJ2-7, is KAGVTQTPRYLIKTRGQQVTLSCSPISGHRSVSWYQQTPGQGLQFLFEYFSETQRNKGNFPGRFSGRQFSNSRSEMNVSTLELGDSALYLCASSRGLAEGAIYEQYFGPGTRLTVT.

About this clone: Other nucleotide sequences in the sample specify the same CDR3. The chain carries TRBV18 and TRBJ2-7; D call uncertain. Between the trimmed V and J ends, which lost 3 bases and 0 bases, there was a span of 3 bases. CDR1 and CDR2 from the germline V gene are KGHSH and LQKENI. The CDR3 consists of 12 residues. CDR3 coding DNA: TGTGCCAGCTCACCGAGCTCCTACGAGCAGTACTTC. It yields the protein CASSPSSYEQYF. The variable domain in full, with the rest retrieved from reference TRBV18 and TRBJ2-7, is NAGVMQNPRHLVRRRGQEARLRCSPMKGHSHVYWYRQLPEEGLKFMVYLQKENIIDESGMPKERFSAEFPKEGPSILRIQQVVRGDSAAYFCASSPSSYEQYFGPGTRLTVT.